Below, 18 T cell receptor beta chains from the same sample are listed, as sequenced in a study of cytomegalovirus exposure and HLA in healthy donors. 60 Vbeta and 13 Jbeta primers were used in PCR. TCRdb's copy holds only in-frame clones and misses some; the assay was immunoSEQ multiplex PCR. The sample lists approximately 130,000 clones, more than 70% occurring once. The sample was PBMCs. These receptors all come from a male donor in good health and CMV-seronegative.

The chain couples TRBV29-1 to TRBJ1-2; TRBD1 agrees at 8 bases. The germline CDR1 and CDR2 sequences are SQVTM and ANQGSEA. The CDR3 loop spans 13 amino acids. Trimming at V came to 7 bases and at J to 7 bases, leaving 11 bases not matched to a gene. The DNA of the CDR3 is TGCAGCGCCGGGTGGGGCAGGGGGCTTGGCTACACCTTC. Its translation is CSAGWGRGLGYTF.

The CDR3 DNA is TGTGCCAGCAGCAAAGCCCATAGCGGGGGGCACTCCTACGAGCAGTACTTC. Amino acids: CASSKAHSGGHSYEQYF. This chain joins TRBV21-1 and TRBJ2-7; the table's D call, TRBD2, was not checked against the DNA. TRBV21-1 is a recognized pseudogene. The length of the CDR3 is 17 residues.

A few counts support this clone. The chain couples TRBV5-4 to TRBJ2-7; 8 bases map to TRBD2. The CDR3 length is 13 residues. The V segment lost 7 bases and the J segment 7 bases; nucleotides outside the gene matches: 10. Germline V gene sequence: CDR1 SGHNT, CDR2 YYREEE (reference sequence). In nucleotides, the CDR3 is TGTGCCAGCTCTGGACTAGCCGAGGGGGAGCAGTACTTC. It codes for CASSGLAEGEQYF.

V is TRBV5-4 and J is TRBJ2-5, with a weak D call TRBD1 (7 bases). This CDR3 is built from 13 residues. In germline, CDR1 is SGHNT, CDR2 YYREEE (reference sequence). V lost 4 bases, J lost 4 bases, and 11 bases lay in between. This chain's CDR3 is CASSQGGRETQYF. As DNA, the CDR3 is TGTGCCAGCAGCCAGGGGGGCAGAGAGACCCAGTACTTC.

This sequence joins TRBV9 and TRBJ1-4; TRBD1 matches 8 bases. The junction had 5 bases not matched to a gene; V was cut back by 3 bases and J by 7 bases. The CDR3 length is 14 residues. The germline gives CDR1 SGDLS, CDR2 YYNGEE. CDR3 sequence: CASSAGQGREKLFF. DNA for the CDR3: TGTGCCAGCAGCGCCGGACAGGGTCGTGAAAAACTGTTTTTT.

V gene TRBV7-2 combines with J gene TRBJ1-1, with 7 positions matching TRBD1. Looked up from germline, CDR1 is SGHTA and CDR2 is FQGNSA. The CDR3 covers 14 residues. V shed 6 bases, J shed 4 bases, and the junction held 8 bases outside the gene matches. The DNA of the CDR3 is TGTGCCAGCAGTAAACAGGGGACCCGCACTGAAGCTTTCTTT. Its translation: CASSKQGTRTEAFF.

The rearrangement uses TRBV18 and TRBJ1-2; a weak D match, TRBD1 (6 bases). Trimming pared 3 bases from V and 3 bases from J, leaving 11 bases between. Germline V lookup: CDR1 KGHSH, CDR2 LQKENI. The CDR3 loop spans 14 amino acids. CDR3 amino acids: CASSPRDNDYGYTF. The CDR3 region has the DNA TGTGCCAGCTCACCTAGGGACAACGACTATGGCTACACCTTC.

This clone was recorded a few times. The CDR3 reads CASRMTGASASANVLTF. CDR3 nucleotides: TGTGCCAGCAGAATGACAGGGGCCTCAGCCTCTGCCAACGTCCTGACTTTC. The V call is TRBV27, the J call TRBJ2-6, with 8 bases lining up with TRBD1. CDR1 MNHEY and CDR2 SMNVEV come from the germline V gene (reference sequence). The CDR3 is 17 residues long. Unmatched junction bases numbered 14, after V lost 6 bases and J lost 7 bases.

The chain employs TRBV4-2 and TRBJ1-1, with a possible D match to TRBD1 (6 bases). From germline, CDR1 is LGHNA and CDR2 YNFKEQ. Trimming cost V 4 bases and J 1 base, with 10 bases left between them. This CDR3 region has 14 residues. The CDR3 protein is CASSLRDKNTEAFF. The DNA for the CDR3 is TGTGCCAGCAGCCTCCGGGACAAGAACACTGAAGCTTTCTTT.

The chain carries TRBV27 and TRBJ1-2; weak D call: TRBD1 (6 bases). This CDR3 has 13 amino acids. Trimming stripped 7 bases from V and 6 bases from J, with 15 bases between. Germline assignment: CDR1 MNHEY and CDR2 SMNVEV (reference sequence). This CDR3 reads CASTTRGAHGYTF. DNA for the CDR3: TGTGCCAGCACCACGCGGGGGGCCCATGGCTACACCTTC.

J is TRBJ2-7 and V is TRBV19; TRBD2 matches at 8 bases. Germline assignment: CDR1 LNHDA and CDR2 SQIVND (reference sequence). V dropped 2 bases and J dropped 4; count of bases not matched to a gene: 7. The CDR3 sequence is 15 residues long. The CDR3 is CASSITAGGRYEQYF. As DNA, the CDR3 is TGTGCCAGTAGTATAACGGCGGGGGGCAGATACGAGCAGTACTTC. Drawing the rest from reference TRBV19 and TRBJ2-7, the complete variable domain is DGGITQSPKYLFRKEGQNVTLSCEQNLNHDAMYWYRQDPGQGLRLIYYSQIVNDFQKGDIAEGYSVSREKKESFPLTVTSAQKNPTAFYLCASSITAGGRYEQYFGPGTRLTVT.

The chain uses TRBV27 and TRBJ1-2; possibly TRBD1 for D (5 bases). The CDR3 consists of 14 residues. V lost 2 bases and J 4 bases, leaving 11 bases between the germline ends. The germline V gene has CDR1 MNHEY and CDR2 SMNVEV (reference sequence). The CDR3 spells CASSLKGRVYGYTF. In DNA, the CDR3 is TGTGCCAGCAGTTTAAAAGGCAGGGTCTATGGCTACACCTTC.

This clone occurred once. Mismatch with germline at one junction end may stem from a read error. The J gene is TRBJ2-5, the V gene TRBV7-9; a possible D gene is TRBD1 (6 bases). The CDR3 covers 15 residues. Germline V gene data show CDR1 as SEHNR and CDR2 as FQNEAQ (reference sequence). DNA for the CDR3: TGTTCCAGCAGCTTAAGTAGGGGGTACCAAGAGACCCAGTACTTC. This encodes CSSSLSRGYQETQYF.

CDR3 protein: CASSAGTGNSPLHF. The CDR3 nucleotides are TGTGCCAGCAGCGCCGGGACAGGAAATTCACCCCTCCACTTT. The chain employs TRBV6-6 and TRBJ1-6; 8 bases fit TRBD1. The germline V gene has CDR1 MNHNY and CDR2 SVGAGI (reference sequence). CDR3 length equals 14 residues. The junction had 5 bases not matched to a gene; V was cut back by 6 bases and J by 7 bases.

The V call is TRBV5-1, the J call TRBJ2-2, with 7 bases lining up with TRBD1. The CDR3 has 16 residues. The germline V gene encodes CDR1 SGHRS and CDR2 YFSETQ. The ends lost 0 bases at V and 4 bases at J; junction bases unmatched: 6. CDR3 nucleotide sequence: TGCGCCAGCAGCTTGGAGGCCAGGGGGAGCACCGGGGAGCTGTTTTTT. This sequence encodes CASSLEARGSTGELFF.

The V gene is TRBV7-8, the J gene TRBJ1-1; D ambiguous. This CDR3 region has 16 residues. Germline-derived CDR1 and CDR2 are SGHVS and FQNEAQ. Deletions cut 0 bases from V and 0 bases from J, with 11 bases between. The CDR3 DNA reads TGTGCCAGCAGCTTAGCGGGCCGGACTATGAACACTGAAGCTTTCTTT. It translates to CASSLAGRTMNTEAFF.

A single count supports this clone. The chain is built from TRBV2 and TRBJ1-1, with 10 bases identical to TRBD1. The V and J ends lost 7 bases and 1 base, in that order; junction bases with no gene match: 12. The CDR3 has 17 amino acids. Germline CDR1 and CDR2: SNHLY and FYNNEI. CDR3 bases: TGTGCCAGCAACTTAGGGGGGACAGGGGCGCGGAACACTGAAGCTTTCTTT. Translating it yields CASNLGGTGARNTEAFF.

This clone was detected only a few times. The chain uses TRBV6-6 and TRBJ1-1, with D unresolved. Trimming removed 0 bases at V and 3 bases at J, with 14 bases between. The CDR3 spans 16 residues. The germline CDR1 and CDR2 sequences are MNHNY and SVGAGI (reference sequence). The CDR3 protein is CASSYSNILLDTEAFF. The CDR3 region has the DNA TGTGCCAGCAGTTACTCCAACATACTCCTAGACACTGAAGCTTTCTTT.